A single T cell receptor beta chain is shown here with its context. How the authors handled the data: Amplification of reference gene primers was used by the study to estimate nucleated cell counts. Generated by immunoSEQ multiplex PCR, the TCRdb table keeps only in-frame clones and is missing some. Clonal size and the V and J genes are those of that table, whereas D and trimming came from the DNA. The sample records around 50,000 clones, about 92% being singletons. This record belongs to a study of blood T cell repertoires in COVID-19. Overall study context: Some COVID-19 samples were acute and others convalescent; all came from the United States, Italy and Spain. In each case, the material was cDNA or gDNA derived from T cells, B-cell-depleted T cells, or PBMCs.

Germline V gene sequence: CDR1 KGHDR, CDR2 SFDVKD. The CDR3 loop spans 18 amino acids. V shed 6 bases and J 8 bases; nucleotides not matched to a gene: 15. This sequence was found in a man aged 65 to 85 with active COVID-19. Sequencing input: peripheral blood. The rearrangement joins TRBV24-1 to TRBJ2-1, with 13 bases aligning to TRBD2. CDR3 loop: CATSSGRTGLAGFYEQFF. The CDR3 nucleotides are TGTGCCACCAGTTCGGGACGTACGGGACTAGCGGGGTTTTATGAGCAGTTCTTC.